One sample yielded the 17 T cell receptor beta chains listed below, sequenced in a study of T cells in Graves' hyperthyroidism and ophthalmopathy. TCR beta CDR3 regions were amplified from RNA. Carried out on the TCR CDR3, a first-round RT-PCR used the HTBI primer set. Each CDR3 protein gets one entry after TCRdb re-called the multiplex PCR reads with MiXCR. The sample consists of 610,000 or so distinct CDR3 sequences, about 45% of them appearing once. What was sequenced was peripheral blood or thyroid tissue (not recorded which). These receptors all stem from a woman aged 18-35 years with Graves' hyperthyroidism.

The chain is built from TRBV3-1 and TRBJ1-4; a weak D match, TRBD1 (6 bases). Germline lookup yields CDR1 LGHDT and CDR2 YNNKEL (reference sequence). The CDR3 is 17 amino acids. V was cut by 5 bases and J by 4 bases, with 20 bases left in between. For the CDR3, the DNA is TGTGCCAGCAGCGTTGAACTACCAGGACAGAGTAATGAAAAACTGTTTTTT. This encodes CASSVELPGQSNEKLFF.

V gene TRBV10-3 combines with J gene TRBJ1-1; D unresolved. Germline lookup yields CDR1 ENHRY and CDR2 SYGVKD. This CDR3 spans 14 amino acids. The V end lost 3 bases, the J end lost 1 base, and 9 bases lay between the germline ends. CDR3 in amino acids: CAISDPNTNTEAFF. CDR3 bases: TGTGCCATCAGTGATCCGAATACGAACACTGAAGCTTTCTTT.

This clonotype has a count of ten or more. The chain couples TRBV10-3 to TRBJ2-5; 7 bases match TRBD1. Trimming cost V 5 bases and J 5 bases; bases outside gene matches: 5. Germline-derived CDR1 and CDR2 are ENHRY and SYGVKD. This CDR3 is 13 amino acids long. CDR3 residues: CAISRQGDETQYF. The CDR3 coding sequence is TGTGCCATCAGTCGACAGGGAGACGAGACCCAGTACTTC.

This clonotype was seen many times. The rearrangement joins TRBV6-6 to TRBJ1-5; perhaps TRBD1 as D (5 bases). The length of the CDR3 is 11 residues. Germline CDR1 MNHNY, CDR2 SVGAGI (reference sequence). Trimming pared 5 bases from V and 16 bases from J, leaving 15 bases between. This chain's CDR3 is CASSGGQKGHF. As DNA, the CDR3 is TGTGCCAGCAGTGGGGGTCAAAAGGGCCATTTT.

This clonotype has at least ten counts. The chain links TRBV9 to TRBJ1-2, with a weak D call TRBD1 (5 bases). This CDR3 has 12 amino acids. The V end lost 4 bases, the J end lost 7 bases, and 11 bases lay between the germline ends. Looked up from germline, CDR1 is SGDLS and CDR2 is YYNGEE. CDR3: CASSPTQGGYTF. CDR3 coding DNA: TGTGCCAGCAGCCCGACCCAGGGTGGCTACACCTTC.

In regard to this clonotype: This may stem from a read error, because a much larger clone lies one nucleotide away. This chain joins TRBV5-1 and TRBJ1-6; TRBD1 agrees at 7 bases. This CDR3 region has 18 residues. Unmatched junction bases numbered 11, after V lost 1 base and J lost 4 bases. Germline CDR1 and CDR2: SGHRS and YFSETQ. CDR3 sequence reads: CASSLTLRTGDYNSPLHF. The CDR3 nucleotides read TGCGCCAGCAGCTTGACACTAAGAACAGGGGATTATAATTCACCCCTCCACTTT.

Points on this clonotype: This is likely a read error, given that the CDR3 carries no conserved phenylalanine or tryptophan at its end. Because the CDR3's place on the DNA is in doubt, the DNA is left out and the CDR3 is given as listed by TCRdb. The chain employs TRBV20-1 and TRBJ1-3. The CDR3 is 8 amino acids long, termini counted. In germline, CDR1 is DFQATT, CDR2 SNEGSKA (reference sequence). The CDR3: CSANDGDT.

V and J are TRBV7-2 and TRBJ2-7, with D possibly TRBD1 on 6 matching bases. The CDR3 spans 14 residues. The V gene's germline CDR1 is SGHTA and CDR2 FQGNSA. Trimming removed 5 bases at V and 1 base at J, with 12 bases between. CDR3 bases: TGTGCCAGCAGCCTCACGACAGGTTCCTACGAGCAGTACTTC. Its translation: CASSLTTGSYEQYF.

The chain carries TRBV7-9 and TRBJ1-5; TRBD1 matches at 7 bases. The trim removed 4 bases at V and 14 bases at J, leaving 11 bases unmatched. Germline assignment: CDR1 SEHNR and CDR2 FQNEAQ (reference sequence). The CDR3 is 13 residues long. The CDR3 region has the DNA TGTGCCAGCAGCTCCATGGGGACAGCACCCGAGCATTTT. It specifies CASSSMGTAPEHF.

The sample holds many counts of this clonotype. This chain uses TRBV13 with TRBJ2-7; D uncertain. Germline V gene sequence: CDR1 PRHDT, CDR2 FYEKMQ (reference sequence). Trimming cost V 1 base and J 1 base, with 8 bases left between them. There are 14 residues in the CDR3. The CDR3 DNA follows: TGTGCCAGCAGCTTAGAGAGAGTTTCCTACGAGCAGTACTTC. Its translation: CASSLERVSYEQYF.

For the CDR3, the DNA is TGTGCCAGCTCACCTCTGGTTACTAACACTGAAGCTTTCTTT. Its translation is CASSPLVTNTEAFF. The V call is TRBV18, the J call TRBJ1-1; unclear D gene. V gave up 3 bases and J gave up 2 bases, with 10 bases separating them. Germline CDR1 and CDR2: KGHSH and LQKENI. The CDR3 runs to 14 residues. Combining the CDR3 with reference TRBV18 and TRBJ1-1 gives the whole variable domain NAGVMQNPRHLVRRRGQEARLRCSPMKGHSHVYWYRQLPEEGLKFMVYLQKENIIDESGMPKERFSAEFPKEGPSILRIQQVVRGDSAAYFCASSPLVTNTEAFFGQGTRLTVV.

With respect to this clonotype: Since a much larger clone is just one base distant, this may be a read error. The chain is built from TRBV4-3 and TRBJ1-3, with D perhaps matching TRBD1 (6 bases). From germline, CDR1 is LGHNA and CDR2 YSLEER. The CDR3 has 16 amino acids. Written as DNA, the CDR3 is TGCGTCAGCAGCCAAGCCTTTACAGGGTCTGGAAACACCATATATTTT. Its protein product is CVSSQAFTGSGNTIYF.

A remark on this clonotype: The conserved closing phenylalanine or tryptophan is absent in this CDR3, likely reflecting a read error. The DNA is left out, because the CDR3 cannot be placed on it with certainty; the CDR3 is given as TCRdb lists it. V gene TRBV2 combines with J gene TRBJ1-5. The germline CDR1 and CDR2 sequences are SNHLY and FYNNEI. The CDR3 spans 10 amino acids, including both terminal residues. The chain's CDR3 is CASSAGRGLA.

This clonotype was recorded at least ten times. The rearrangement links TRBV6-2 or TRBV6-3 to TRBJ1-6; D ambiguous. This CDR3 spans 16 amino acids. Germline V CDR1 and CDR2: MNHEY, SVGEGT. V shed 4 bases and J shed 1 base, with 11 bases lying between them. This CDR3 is CASSLHERSYNSPLHF. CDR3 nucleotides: TGTGCCAGCAGTTTACATGAGCGATCCTATAATTCACCCCTCCACTTT.

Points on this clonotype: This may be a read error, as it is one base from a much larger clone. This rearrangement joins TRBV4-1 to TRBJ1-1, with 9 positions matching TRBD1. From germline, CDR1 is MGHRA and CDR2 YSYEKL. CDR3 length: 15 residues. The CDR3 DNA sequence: TGCGCCAGCGGCCAGAACAGGGGGCCGAACACTGAAGCTTTCTTT. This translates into CASGQNRGPNTEAFF.

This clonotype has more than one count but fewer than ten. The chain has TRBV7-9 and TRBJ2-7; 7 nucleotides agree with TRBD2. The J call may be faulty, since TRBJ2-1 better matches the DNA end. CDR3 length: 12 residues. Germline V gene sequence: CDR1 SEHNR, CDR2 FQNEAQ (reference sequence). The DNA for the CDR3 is TGTGCCAGCAGCTTATCGGGGGGTGAGCAGTTCTTC. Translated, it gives CASSLSGGEQFF.

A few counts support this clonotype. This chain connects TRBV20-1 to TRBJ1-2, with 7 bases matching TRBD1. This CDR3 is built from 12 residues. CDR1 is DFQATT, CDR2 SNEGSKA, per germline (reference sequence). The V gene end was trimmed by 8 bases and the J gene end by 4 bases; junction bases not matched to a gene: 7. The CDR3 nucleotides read TGCAGTTCGTCGACAGGGATCTATGGCTACACCTTC. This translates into CSSSTGIYGYTF.